A single sample is the source of the 22 T cell receptor beta chains below, sequenced in a study of T cells in Graves' hyperthyroidism and ophthalmopathy. TCR beta CDR3 region amplification was performed from RNA transcripts. Researchers ran a first-round RT-PCR on the TCR CDR3 using the HTBI primer set. TCRdb analysed the multiplex PCR reads with MiXCR anew, one entry per CDR3 protein. In the table there are approximately 560,000 distinct CDR3 sequences, 35% to 55% of which are singletons. What was sequenced was peripheral blood or thyroid tissue (not recorded which). These receptors were obtained from a woman aged 18 to 35 with Graves' hyperthyroidism.

This clonotype has a count of ten or more. The CDR3 sequence: CATRKPTGGSNSPLHF. CDR3 sequence (DNA): TGTGCCACCCGGAAGCCGACAGGGGGAAGTAATTCACCCCTCCACTTT. The V gene is TRBV10-3, the J gene TRBJ1-6, with TRBD1 identical over 9 bases. Germline V gives CDR1 ENHRY, CDR2 SYGVKD. The length of the CDR3 is 16 residues. V gave up 10 bases and J gave up 6 bases; unmatched junction bases: 13.

The gene calls are TRBV10-3 and TRBJ2-7; D remains ambiguous. The CDR3 is made up of 14 amino acids. CDR1 and CDR2 from the germline V gene are ENHRY and SYGVKD. Trimming took off 10 bases at V and 0 bases at J, with 16 bases between the two ends. The CDR3 DNA follows: TGTGCCACCCTTGGACGTTTTAGCTCCTACGAGCAGTACTTC. Protein product: CATLGRFSSYEQYF.

In its sample, this clonotype was seen many times. This chain links TRBV24-1 with TRBJ2-7; TRBD1 agrees at 7 bases. With V trimmed by 4 bases and J by 0 bases, 5 bases remained unmatched. CDR3 size: 15 residues. The germline CDR1 and CDR2 sequences are KGHDR and SFDVKD. The DNA of the CDR3 is TGTGCCACCAGTGACCCACAGGGGTCCTCCTACGAGCAGTACTTC. Protein sequence: CATSDPQGSSYEQYF.

The V gene is TRBV19, the J gene TRBJ1-5, with D unresolved. With 5 bases removed from V and 7 bases from J, the gap between germline ends came to 0 bases. This CDR3 region has 9 residues. Germline lookup yields CDR1 LNHDA and CDR2 SQIVND (reference sequence). The CDR3 protein is CASSQPQHF. The CDR3 DNA follows: TGTGCCAGTAGTCAGCCCCAGCATTTT.

Remarks on this clonotype: The junction departs from the called germline gene at one end, perhaps through a read error. The CDR3 DNA follows: TGTGCCAGCAGCGCGAACAGGAATCAGTCCCAGCATTTT. Translated, it gives CASSANRNQSQHF. The chain employs TRBV13 and TRBJ1-5; possible D gene TRBD1, 5 bases. The length of the CDR3 is 13 residues. Germline V gives CDR1 PRHDT, CDR2 FYEKMQ (reference sequence). Full variable domain (remainder filled in from reference TRBV13 and TRBJ1-5): AAGVIQSPRHLIKEKRETATLKCYPIPRHDTVYWYQQGPGQDPQFLISFYEKMQSDKGSIPDRFSAQQFSDYHSELNMSSLELGDSALYFCASSANRNQSQHFGDGTRLSIL.

The rearrangement joins TRBV2 to TRBJ1-5; D remains unclear. The CDR3 is made up of 13 amino acids. Looked up from germline, CDR1 is SNHLY and CDR2 is FYNNEI. V was cut by 8 bases and J by 3 bases, with 11 bases left in between. CDR3 sequence: CASSMAYNQPQHF. The CDR3 nucleotides are TGTGCCAGCTCAATGGCTTACAATCAGCCCCAGCATTTT.

A note on this clonotype: This could be a read error, since a much larger clone is one nucleotide away. This rearrangement joins TRBV7-9 to TRBJ1-1; D not certain. There are 13 residues in the CDR3. Trimming cost V 3 bases and J 4 bases, with 9 bases left between them. From germline, CDR1 is SEHNR and CDR2 FQNEAQ (reference sequence). DNA of the CDR3: TGTGCCAGCAGCTTTCTGATGGGCACTGAAGCTTTCTTT. Protein: CASSFLMGTEAFF.

This chain joins TRBV10-3 and TRBJ1-6; 8 bases fit TRBD1. This CDR3 comprises 14 residues. After removal of 4 bases from V and 8 bases from J, the junction contained 4 bases not matched to a gene. Looked up from germline, CDR1 is ENHRY and CDR2 is SYGVKD. The CDR3 reads CAISATGVDSPLHF. CDR3 DNA sequence: TGTGCCATCAGTGCGACAGGGGTGGATTCACCCCTCCACTTT.

The rearrangement uses TRBV11-2 and TRBJ1-2; 9 positions agree with TRBD1. This CDR3 is built from 13 residues. The germline V gene has CDR1 SGHAT and CDR2 FQNNGV. V dropped 5 bases and J dropped 7; count of bases not matched to a gene: 5. CDR3 sequence (DNA): TGTGCCAGCAGCCTGCCGGGACAGGGTGGCTACACCTTC. Amino acids: CASSLPGQGGYTF.

For this clonotype: This may stem from a read error, because a much larger clone lies one nucleotide away. DNA for the CDR3: TGCAGTGTATGGGGGACTAGCGGGAGTGAGACCCGGTACTTC. Amino acids: CSVWGTSGSETRYF. V gene TRBV29-1 combines with J gene TRBJ2-5; 14 nucleotides match TRBD2. The CDR3 is 14 amino acids. Germline assignment: CDR1 SQVTM and CDR2 ANQGSEA.

The chain employs TRBV2 and TRBJ1-4, with a weak D call TRBD1 (6 bases). V was trimmed by 11 bases and J by 8 bases, leaving 18 bases between them. CDR1 is SNHLY, CDR2 FYNNEI, per germline. This CDR3 is 13 amino acids long. This CDR3 is CACGLGAREKLFF. CDR3 nucleotide sequence: TGTGCCTGCGGACTGGGGGCGCGGGAAAAACTGTTTTTT.

This clonotype was observed a single time. This chain connects TRBV2 to TRBJ1-5; tentatively, D is TRBD1 (6 bases). This CDR3 comprises 14 residues. Trimming took 7 bases from V and 12 from J, leaving 22 bases between them. Germline V gene data show CDR1 as SNHLY and CDR2 as FYNNEI. CDR3 DNA sequence: TGTGCCAGCAAGGGGGGAGTGGTCGGGGAGCTCCAGCATTTT. Its protein product is CASKGGVVGELQHF.

This clonotype was seen repeatedly, ten times or more. The genes are TRBV10-3 and TRBJ2-7, with 8 bases that match TRBD1. V dropped 6 bases and J dropped 2; count of bases not matched to a gene: 9. The CDR3 is 15 amino acids. Germline assignment: CDR1 ENHRY and CDR2 SYGVKD. This CDR3 is CAISGEDRATYEQYF. The CDR3 coding sequence is TGTGCCATCAGCGGCGAGGACAGGGCAACCTACGAGCAGTACTTC.

This clonotype has ten or more counts. The chain uses TRBV29-1 and TRBJ2-5; no firm D call. The V gene's germline CDR1 is SQVTM and CDR2 ANQGSEA. Trimming shortened V by 3 bases and J by 2 bases, and 7 bases separated the two germline ends. The CDR3 is 12 amino acids. CDR3 DNA: TGCAGCGTTGATCGGGTTCAAGAGACCCAGTACTTC. Translation: CSVDRVQETQYF. Supplemented by reference TRBV29-1 and TRBJ2-5, the full variable domain reads SAVISQKPSRDICQRGTSLTIQCQVDSQVTMMFWYRQQPGQSLTLIATANQGSEATYESGFVIDKFPISRPNLTFSTLTVSNMSPEDSSIYLCSVDRVQETQYFGPGTRLLVL.

V and J are TRBV2 and TRBJ1-6; 11 nucleotides line up with TRBD1. Trimming took 7 bases from V and 10 from J; bases not matched to a gene: 3. CDR1 SNHLY and CDR2 FYNNEI come from the germline V gene. The CDR3 runs to 13 residues. CDR3 DNA: TGTGCCAGCACCCGGACAGGGGGCTCACCCCTCCACTTT. It codes for CASTRTGGSPLHF.

The gene calls are TRBV6-2 or TRBV6-3 and TRBJ2-7, with 7 bases that match TRBD2. The J call is doubtful: the DNA matches TRBJ2-5 better. CDR3 size: 13 residues. Germline V CDR1 and CDR2: MNHEY, SVGEGT. CDR3 region: CASRPSSGRTQYF. The CDR3 nucleotides are TGTGCCAGCAGGCCCTCTAGCGGCCGGACCCAGTACTTC.

This clonotype was recorded a few times. The chain links TRBV20-1 to TRBJ2-5; tentatively, D is TRBD2 (5 bases). This CDR3 has 14 amino acids. Trimming stripped 0 bases from V and 4 bases from J, with 12 bases between. The germline V gene has CDR1 DFQATT and CDR2 SNEGSKA (reference sequence). The CDR3 here is CSARDLASAETQYF. The CDR3 nucleotides read TGCAGTGCTAGAGATCTAGCATCCGCAGAGACCCAGTACTTC.

CDR3 sequence reads: CASSPRTGKTGANVLTF. Here the CDR3 DNA reads TGTGCCAGCAGTCCACGGACAGGAAAAACTGGGGCCAACGTCCTGACTTTC. The V call is TRBV6-5, the J call TRBJ2-6; 7 positions match TRBD1. V gave up 5 bases and J gave up 2 bases; unmatched junction bases: 9. The CDR3 sequence is 17 residues long. Per the germline V gene, CDR1 is MNHEY and CDR2 is SVGAGI.

In its sample, this clonotype was seen a few times. The gene calls are TRBV4-1 and TRBJ1-1, with no clear D. With 5 bases removed from V and 0 bases from J, the gap between germline ends came to 10 bases. There are 14 residues in the CDR3. Per the germline V gene, CDR1 is MGHRA and CDR2 is YSYEKL. The CDR3 DNA sequence: TGCGCCAGCAGCTTGCTCAGCATGAACACTGAAGCTTTCTTT. This translates into CASSLLSMNTEAFF.

This clonotype was recorded once. The chain recombines TRBV2 with TRBJ2-2; D gene ambiguous. The CDR3 consists of 10 residues. Germline assignment: CDR1 SNHLY and CDR2 FYNNEI. Trimming cost V 8 bases and J 16 bases, with 14 bases left between them. The CDR3 reads CASFGPQQFF. In nucleotides, the CDR3 is TGTGCCAGCTTTGGGCCCCAGCAGTTTTTT. Looking up the rest from reference TRBV2 and TRBJ2-2 gives the full variable domain: EPEVTQTPSHQVTQMGQEVILRCVPISNHLYFYWYRQILGQKVEFLVSFYNNEISEKSEIFDDQFSVERPDGSNFTLKIRSTKLEDSAMYFCASFGPQQFFGEGSRLTVL.

The rearrangement links TRBV2 to TRBJ2-7, with a possible D match to TRBD2 (6 bases). Trimming cost V 0 bases and J 6 bases, with 12 bases left between them. The CDR3 has 14 residues. CDR1 and CDR2 from the germline V gene are SNHLY and FYNNEI. The CDR3 bases are TGTGCCAGCAGTGAAGCGTTCTGGGGGGTCGAGCAGTACTTC. Amino acid sequence: CASSEAFWGVEQYF.

This clonotype was seen at least ten times. This rearrangement joins TRBV7-9 to TRBJ1-2, with 8 nucleotides matching TRBD1. Germline-derived CDR1 and CDR2 are SEHNR and FQNEAQ (reference sequence). The ends lost 4 bases at V and 6 bases at J; junction bases unmatched: 13. The CDR3 contains 16 residues. The CDR3 protein is CASSSLQTDRDHGYTF. The CDR3 DNA is TGTGCCAGCAGCTCCCTACAAACGGACAGGGATCATGGCTACACCTTC.